This is a list of T cell receptor beta chains from one sample in a study of control samples from healthy donors and cancer patients. Produced via immunoSEQ multiplex PCR; TCRdb's table is partial and in-frame only. This sample has some 100,000 clones, with just over 90% found just once. The sequencing input was blood. The receptors were sampled from a man younger than 35 in good health. CDR3s include the opening cysteine and the closing phenylalanine or tryptophan. The D gene is left open where the match is weak. Only part of the rows carry a size: once, few, many, or a class if the clone is expanded.

j_call	clone_size	v_call	d_call	cdr3_nt	cdr3_aa
TRBJ2-5	once	TRBV11-2	TRBD2	TGTGCCAGCAGCTTAGAGGTATCGGGACTATCCCAAGAGACCCAGTACTTC	CASSLEVSGLSQETQYF
TRBJ2-5	.	TRBV18	TRBD2	TGTGCCAGCTCACATGGGCGGGAGAGGAAGACCCAGTACTTC	CASSHGRERKTQYF
TRBJ1-4	.	TRBV6-5	.	TGTGCCAGCAGTTATCTGAGGGTAGGAGCTAATGAAAAACTGTTTTTT	CASSYLRVGANEKLFF
TRBJ2-2	once	TRBV7-9	.	TGTGCCAGCAGCTTACTACTGACCACCGGGGAGCTGTTTTTT	CASSLLLTTGELFF
TRBJ1-4	.	TRBV5-1	.	TGCGCCAGCAGCTTGGTAACGGGCCTAGAGAGACGAGAAAAACTGTTTTTT	CASSLVTGLERREKLFF
TRBJ1-5	.	TRBV2	.	TGTGCCAGCAGTCCAACGGAGGGGGACAAGGCGGCTAGGTATAGCAATCAGCCCCAGCATTTT	CASSPTEGDKAARYSNQPQHF
TRBJ2-5	once	TRBV29-1	TRBD1	TGCAGCGTTGAAGATGAGGGACAGGGGTTTGAGACCCAGTACTTC	CSVEDEGQGFETQYF
TRBJ1-1	.	TRBV5-4	.	TGTGCCAGCAATATGGGTCCCGGTTCTGACACTGAAGCTTTCTTT	CASNMGPGSDTEAFF
TRBJ1-1	.	TRBV2	.	TGTGCCAGCATTAGCAACACTGAAGCTTTCTTT	CASISNTEAFF
TRBJ1-1	.	TRBV5-8	.	TGTGCCAGCAGAAGGTACACTGAAGCTTTCTTT	CASRRYTEAFF
TRBJ2-7	.	TRBV6-5	.	TGTGCCAGCAGTTATTACCAGGGGGGATACGAGCAGTACTTC	CASSYYQGGYEQYF
TRBJ2-7	.	TRBV7-2	TRBD2	TGTGCCAGCAGCTTAGGGGGGGGCGAGCAGTACTTC	CASSLGGGEQYF
TRBJ1-3	once	TRBV25-1	TRBD1	TGTGCCAGCAGTGACGTCGGGACAGGCGGAAACACCATATATTTT	CASSDVGTGGNTIYF
TRBJ2-1	.	TRBV25-1	.	TGTGCCAGCAGTGAATATATCAGGGCAGGGTTAGATGAGCAGTTCTTC	CASSEYIRAGLDEQFF
TRBJ1-1	.	TRBV5-5	.	TGTGCCAGCAGCCCCCCGGTACGGGGCACTGAAGCTTTCTTT	CASSPPVRGTEAFF
TRBJ2-3	.	TRBV7-8	TRBD1	TGTGCCAGCAGCTTAATAGGACAGGGATTTTCTAGCACAGATACGCAGTATTTT	CASSLIGQGFSSTDTQYF
TRBJ2-7	.	TRBV4-1	TRBD1	TGCGCCAGCAGCCAAGAAAACAGGGGGCGGATTAACGAGCAGTACTTC	CASSQENRGRINEQYF
TRBJ1-1	.	TRBV6-1	.	TGTGCCAGCAGTGAAAGTTCAAGGGGGGGGCGAGGGGCTTTCTTT	CASSESSRGGRGAFF
TRBJ1-1	.	TRBV3-1/TRBV3-2	.	TGTGCCAGCAGCCAAGTAAGGGGGGGGCGGGTCTTGAACACTGAAGCTTTCTTT	CASSQVRGGRVLNTEAFF
TRBJ1-6	.	TRBV10-3	TRBD1	TGTGCCATCGGGGAGACAGGGGATTCACCCCTCCACTTT	CAIGETGDSPLHF
TRBJ1-1	.	TRBV19	.	TGTGCCAGTACCCCACCGATGAGACGGACTGAAGCTTTCTTT	CASTPPMRRTEAFF
TRBJ1-6	.	TRBV6-4	TRBD1	TGTGCCAGCATCCGGACAGGGGGCTTCTATAATTCACCCCTCCACTTT	CASIRTGGFYNSPLHF
TRBJ2-7	.	TRBV5-4	.	TGTGCCAGCAGCTTGGGTCCTATCGGGTTCTACGAGCAGTACTTC	CASSLGPIGFYEQYF
TRBJ2-5	.	TRBV4-3	TRBD2	TGCGCCAGCAGCCAAGATGAGCGGGATGGAGGGGAGACCCAGTACTTC	CASSQDERDGGETQYF
TRBJ1-2	.	TRBV9	.	TGTGCCAGCAGTGTAGGGGGGCGCCGGGGCTACACCTTC	CASSVGGRRGYTF
TRBJ2-1	.	TRBV2	TRBD2	TGTGCCAGCCGGTCGGCTAGCGGCCTAAGCTCCTACAATGAGCAGTTCTTC	CASRSASGLSSYNEQFF
TRBJ2-1	.	TRBV10-3	TRBD2	TGTGCCATCGGTCGGGGGGGTTCCCATGAGCAGTTCTTC	CAIGRGGSHEQFF
TRBJ1-2	.	TRBV27	.	TGTGCCAGCAGACTTGCTGCAGGGGCATATGGCTACACCTTC	CASRLAAGAYGYTF
TRBJ2-3	once	TRBV4-1	TRBD1	TGCGCCAGCAGCCACCCCCCAGGGGGTACAGATACGCAGTATTTT	CASSHPPGGTDTQYF
TRBJ1-2	.	TRBV18	.	TGTGCCAGCTCTTCCGCCTGGGGGGCCCGTGGGTCCAACTATGGCTACACCTTC	CASSSAWGARGSNYGYTF
TRBJ1-1	.	TRBV5-8	.	TGTGCCAGTCGGGGGGCATCACCAACGGGGACTGAAGCTTTCTTT	CASRGASPTGTEAFF
TRBJ2-1	.	TRBV29-1	.	TGCAGCGTTCAGGTGCGGTCCAATGAGCAGTTCTTC	CSVQVRSNEQFF
TRBJ2-1	.	TRBV4-1	TRBD1	TGCGCCAGCGCACAGGACAGGGCCTCCTACAATGAGCAGTTCTTC	CASAQDRASYNEQFF
TRBJ1-1	.	TRBV9	TRBD1	TGTGCCAGCAGCGTTCTGACAGGGAGAGCTGAAGCTTTCTTT	CASSVLTGRAEAFF
TRBJ2-2	.	TRBV27	TRBD2	TGTGCCAGCACTTTGCTAGCGGGAGGGCCAAACACCGGGGAGCTGTTTTTT	CASTLLAGGPNTGELFF
TRBJ1-6	.	TRBV27	.	TGTGCCAGCAGTTTTGAACCGTATAATTCACCCCTCCACTTT	CASSFEPYNSPLHF
TRBJ2-7	.	TRBV28	.	TGTGCCAGCAGTATACAGGGCATCTCCTACGAGCAGTACTTC	CASSIQGISYEQYF
TRBJ1-1	.	TRBV11-3	.	TGTGCCAGCAGCTTTAACAGGGACACTGAAGCTTTCTTT	CASSFNRDTEAFF
TRBJ1-4	.	TRBV3-1/TRBV3-2	.	TGTGCCAGCAGCCCTACCTACAGGGCAACTAATGAAAAACTGTTTTTT	CASSPTYRATNEKLFF
TRBJ2-2	.	TRBV6-2/TRBV6-3	.	TGTGCCAGCAGCGAGGGACGAAACACCGGGGAGCTGTTTTTT	CASSEGRNTGELFF
TRBJ1-4	.	TRBV6-5	TRBD1	TGTGCCAGCAGTACCACAGGGGGTGGTGAAAAACTGTTTTTT	CASSTTGGGEKLFF
TRBJ1-6	.	TRBV5-1	.	TGCGCCAGCAGGGGGAATTATAATTCACCCCTCCACTTT	CASRGNYNSPLHF
TRBJ1-1	once	TRBV18	TRBD1	TGTGCCAGCTCACCACGAGCCAGGGGGTCGTACACTGAAGCTTTCTTT	CASSPRARGSYTEAFF
TRBJ2-7	.	TRBV23-1	.	TGCGCCAGCAGTCAATCTTTTGACGAGCAGTACTTC	CASSQSFDEQYF
TRBJ1-2	.	TRBV30	.	TGTGCCTGGAGGGGAGGACGGAAGAACTATGGCTACACCTTC	CAWRGGRKNYGYTF
TRBJ1-2	.	TRBV30	.	TGTGCCTGGGACGGGAAACCCCCTGGCTACACCTTC	CAWDGKPPGYTF
TRBJ1-2	.	TRBV5-1	.	TGCGCCAGCAGCCCGACGGGGGGCTATGGCTACACCTTC	CASSPTGGYGYTF
TRBJ2-7	.	TRBV27	.	TGTGCCAGCACCTCCATGAACGGAGCCTACGAGCAGTACTTC	CASTSMNGAYEQYF
TRBJ2-7	.	TRBV12-3/TRBV12-4	.	TGTGCCAGCAGTTTTGGGGGTGGCTACGAGCAGTACTTC	CASSFGGGYEQYF
TRBJ1-6	.	TRBV5-4	.	TGTGCCAGCAGCTTCGGTCAGCCGCGTATCGATTCACCCCTCCACTTT	CASSFGQPRIDSPLHF
TRBJ1-6	.	TRBV30	TRBD1	TGTGCCTGGAGTGGATCGACAGGGAATAATTCACCCCTCCACTTT	CAWSGSTGNNSPLHF
TRBJ1-2	.	TRBV29-1	.	TGCAGCGTTCTTCTGGAAGCTAACTATGGCTACACCTTC	CSVLLEANYGYTF
TRBJ1-1	.	TRBV6-2/TRBV6-3	.	TGTGCCAGCAGTTACGGCGGCAGAATGAACACTGAAGCTTTCTTT	CASSYGGRMNTEAFF
TRBJ1-1	.	TRBV3-1/TRBV3-2	.	TGTGCCAGCAGCCAGGACCCCTACGGCTCCGAAGCTTTCTTT	CASSQDPYGSEAFF
TRBJ2-7	.	TRBV5-1	TRBD1	TGCGCCAGCAGCTTGGTAGCGGACAGGGGCTACGAGCAGTACTTC	CASSLVADRGYEQYF
TRBJ1-2	.	TRBV5-1	.	TGCGCCAGCAGCAAACACTCTAACTATGGCTACACCTTC	CASSKHSNYGYTF
TRBJ1-5	.	TRBV6-6	.	TGTGCCAGCAGTTACTTCCCCGGGCAGCCCCAGCATTTT	CASSYFPGQPQHF
TRBJ2-3	.	TRBV18	TRBD2	TGTGCCAGCTCACCACCGGTCGGGACTAGCGGGACAGATACGCAGTATTTT	CASSPPVGTSGTDTQYF
TRBJ1-1	few	TRBV27	.	TGTGCCAGCAGTTGGGCAGGCGACACTGAAGCTTTCTTT	CASSWAGDTEAFF